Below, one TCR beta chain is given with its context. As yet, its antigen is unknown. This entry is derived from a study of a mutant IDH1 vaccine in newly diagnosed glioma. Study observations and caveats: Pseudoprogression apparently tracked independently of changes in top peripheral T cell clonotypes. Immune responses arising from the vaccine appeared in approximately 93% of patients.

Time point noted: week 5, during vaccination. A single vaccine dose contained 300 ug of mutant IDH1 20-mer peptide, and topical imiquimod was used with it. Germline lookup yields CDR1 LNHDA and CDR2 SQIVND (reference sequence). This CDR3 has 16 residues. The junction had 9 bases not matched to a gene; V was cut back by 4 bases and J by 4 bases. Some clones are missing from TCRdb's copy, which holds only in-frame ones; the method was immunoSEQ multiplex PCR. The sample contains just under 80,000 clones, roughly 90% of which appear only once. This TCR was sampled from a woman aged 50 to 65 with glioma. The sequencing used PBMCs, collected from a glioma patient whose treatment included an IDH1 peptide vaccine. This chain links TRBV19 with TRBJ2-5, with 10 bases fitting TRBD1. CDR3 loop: CASSTGQGGFLETQYF. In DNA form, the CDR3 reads TGTGCCAGTAGTACCGGACAGGGGGGTTTTTTAGAGACCCAGTACTTC.